This T cell receptor (beta chain) appears in the sequencing data of a study of blood T cell repertoires in COVID-19 (dated by TCRdb to about 2020). In terms of the full investigation: Samples covering the acute and convalescent phases of COVID-19 were provided by collaborators in the United States, Italy and Spain. The prospective study material was composed of cDNA or gDNA derived from T cells, B-cell-depleted T cells, or PBMCs. Deeply sampled blood TCRbeta repertoires from subjects exposed to, actively infected with, or recovered from COVID-19 were included in the dataset. The repertoires were released in a freely available public database meant as a resource for research on the immune response to SARS-CoV-2. Samples were obtained from the ongoing ImmuneRACE study (first 160 participants) and from 1,254 subjects provided by 6 global collaborators. A de-identified subject ID, COVID-19 status, age in years and sex were almost always included in the sample metadata. HLA class I and class II types, where available, came from metadata supplied by the sample provider rather than from assay-based typing. Results and caveats for the whole study, not just this receptor: The quantity of clinical and demographic metadata differed by source and by participant and was supplied without curation.

The collaborating institutions used their own protocols to collect whole blood in K2EDTA tubes. For TCRbeta analysis, collaborators shipped samples in one of three forms: frozen whole blood, isolated PBMCs, or DNA extracted from either of those sample types. Regarding this clone: Its antigen specificity is not known. Base qualities are missing; no much larger clone stands one base away.

Reading from cysteine to phenylalanine, the CDR3 counts 14 amino acids. The read is trimmed to its CDR3 DNA, 42 bases read in frame from base 1. From the germline V gene (reference sequence), CDR1 is SEHNR and CDR2 is FQNEAQ. A distance of 11 bases separates the germline ends of V and J, which lose 2 bases and 4 bases respectively. TCRbeta CDR3 regions were amplified from genomic DNA using the immunoSEQ Assay, a bias-controlled multiplex PCR. The original pipeline was this. The number of nucleated cells in each sample was estimated by amplification of reference gene primers within the assay. To quantify the absolute abundance of each unique TCRbeta CDR3 rearrangement, sequence reads were collapsed and filtered. For each sample, productive Simpson clonality was calculated by taking the square root of Simpson's diversity index across productive rearrangements. TCRdb provides this immuneACCESS table in a form limited to in-frame rearrangements. Some clones are lacking; in checked studies, under half of them reflect an unresolved V gene, and why the rest are absent is not known. V and J calls plus clone size are reproduced from that table; the DNA served to infer D and trimming. Within this sample are around 200,000 clones, with 65% to 85% of them counted one time only. 4% to 5.5% of the sample is held by the ten biggest clonotypes.

The rearrangement combines TRBV7-9 with TRBJ1-2; a weak D assignment points to TRBD1 (6 bases agree). The sequencing sample was made of peripheral blood. This TCR came from a man aged 50-60 years with active or convalescent COVID-19. The encoded CDR3 is CASSLNRASYGYTF. The DNA reads as follows: TGTGCCAGCAGCTTAAACAGGGCCAGCTATGGCTACACCTTC.